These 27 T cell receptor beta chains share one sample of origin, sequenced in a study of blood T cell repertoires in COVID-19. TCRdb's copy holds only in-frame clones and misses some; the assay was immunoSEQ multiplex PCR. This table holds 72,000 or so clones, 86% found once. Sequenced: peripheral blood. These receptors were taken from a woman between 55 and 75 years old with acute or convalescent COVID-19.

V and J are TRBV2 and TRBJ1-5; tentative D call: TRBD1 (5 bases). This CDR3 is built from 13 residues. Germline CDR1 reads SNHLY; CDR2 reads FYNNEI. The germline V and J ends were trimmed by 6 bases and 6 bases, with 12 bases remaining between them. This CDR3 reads CASRLTGPQPQHF. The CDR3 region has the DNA TGTGCCAGCAGACTAACAGGACCTCAGCCCCAGCATTTT.

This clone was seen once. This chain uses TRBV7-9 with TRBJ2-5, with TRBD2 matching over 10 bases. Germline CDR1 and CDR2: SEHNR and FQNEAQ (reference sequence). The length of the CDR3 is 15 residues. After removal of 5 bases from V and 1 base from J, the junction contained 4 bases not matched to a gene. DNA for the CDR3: TGTGCCAGCAGCATCGGGACTAGCGTCCAAGAGACCCAGTACTTC. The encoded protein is CASSIGTSVQETQYF.

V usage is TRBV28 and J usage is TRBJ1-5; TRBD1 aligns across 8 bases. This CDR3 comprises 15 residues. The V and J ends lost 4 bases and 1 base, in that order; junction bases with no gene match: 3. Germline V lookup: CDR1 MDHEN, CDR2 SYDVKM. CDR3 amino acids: CASSSTGGSNQPQHF. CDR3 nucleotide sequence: TGTGCCAGCAGTTCTACAGGGGGAAGCAATCAGCCCCAGCATTTT.

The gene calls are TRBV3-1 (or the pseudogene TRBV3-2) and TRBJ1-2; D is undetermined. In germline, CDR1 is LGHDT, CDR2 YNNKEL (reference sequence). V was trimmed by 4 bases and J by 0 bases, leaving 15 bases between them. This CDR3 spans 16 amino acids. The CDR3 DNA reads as TGTGCCAGCAGCCTTCTCGGCGGCTCTACTAACTATGGCTACACCTTC. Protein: CASSLLGGSTNYGYTF.

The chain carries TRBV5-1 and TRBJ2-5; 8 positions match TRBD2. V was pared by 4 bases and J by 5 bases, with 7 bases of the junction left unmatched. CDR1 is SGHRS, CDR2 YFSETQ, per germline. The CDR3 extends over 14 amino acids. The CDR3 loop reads CASSPLSGDETQYF. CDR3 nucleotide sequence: TGCGCCAGCAGCCCCCTTAGCGGGGATGAGACCCAGTACTTC.

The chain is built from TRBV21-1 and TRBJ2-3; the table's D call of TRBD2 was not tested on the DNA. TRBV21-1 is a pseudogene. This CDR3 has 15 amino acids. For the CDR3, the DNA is TGTGCCAGCAGCAAAGGGGGGAGGGCCACAGATACGCAGTATTTT. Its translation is CASSKGGRATDTQYF.

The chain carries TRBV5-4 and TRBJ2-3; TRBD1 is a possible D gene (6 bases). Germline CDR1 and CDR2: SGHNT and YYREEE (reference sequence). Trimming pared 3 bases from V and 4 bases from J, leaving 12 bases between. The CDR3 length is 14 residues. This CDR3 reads CASSSGQHSDTQYF. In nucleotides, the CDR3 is TGTGCCAGCAGCTCCGGACAGCATTCAGATACGCAGTATTTT.

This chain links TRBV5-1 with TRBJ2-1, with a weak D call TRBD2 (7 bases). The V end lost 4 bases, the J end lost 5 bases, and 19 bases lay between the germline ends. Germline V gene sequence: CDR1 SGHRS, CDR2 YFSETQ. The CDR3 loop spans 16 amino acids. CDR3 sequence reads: CASSPYPGGGNNEQFF. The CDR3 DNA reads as TGCGCCAGCAGCCCGTACCCTGGCGGGGGCAACAATGAGCAGTTCTTC.

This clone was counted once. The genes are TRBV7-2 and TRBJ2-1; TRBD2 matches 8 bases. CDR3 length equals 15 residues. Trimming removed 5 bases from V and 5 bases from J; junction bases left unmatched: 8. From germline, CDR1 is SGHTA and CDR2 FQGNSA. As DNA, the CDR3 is TGTGCCAGCAGCCCGCGGGGGGCCGGAAACAATGAGCAGTTCTTC. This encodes CASSPRGAGNNEQFF. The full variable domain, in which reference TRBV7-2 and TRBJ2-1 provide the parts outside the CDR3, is GAGVSQSPSNKVTEKGKDVELRCDPISGHTALYWYRQSLGQGLEFLIYFQGNSAPDKSGLPSDRFSAERTGGSVSTLTIQRTQQEDSAVYLCASSPRGAGNNEQFFGPGTRLTVL.

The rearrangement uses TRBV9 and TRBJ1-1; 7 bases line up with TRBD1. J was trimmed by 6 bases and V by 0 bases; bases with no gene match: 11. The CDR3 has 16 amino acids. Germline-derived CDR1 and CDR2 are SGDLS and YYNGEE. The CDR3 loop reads CASSVVQRQGESEAFF. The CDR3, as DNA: TGTGCCAGCAGCGTAGTGCAACGACAGGGAGAATCTGAAGCTTTCTTT.

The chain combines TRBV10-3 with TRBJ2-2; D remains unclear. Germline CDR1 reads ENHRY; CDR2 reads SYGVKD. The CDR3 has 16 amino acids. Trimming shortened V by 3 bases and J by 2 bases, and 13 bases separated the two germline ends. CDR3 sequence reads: CAISEPRGENTGELFF. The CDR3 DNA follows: TGTGCCATCAGTGAACCCAGAGGAGAAAACACCGGGGAGCTGTTTTTT.

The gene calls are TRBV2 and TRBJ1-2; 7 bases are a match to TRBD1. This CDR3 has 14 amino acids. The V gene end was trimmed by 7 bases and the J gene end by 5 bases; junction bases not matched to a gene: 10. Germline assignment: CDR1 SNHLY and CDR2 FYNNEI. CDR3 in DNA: TGTGCCAGCACTGGGGACAGAGATGTTTATGGCTACACCTTC. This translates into CASTGDRDVYGYTF. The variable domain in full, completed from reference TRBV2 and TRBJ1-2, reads EPEVTQTPSHQVTQMGQEVILRCVPISNHLYFYWYRQILGQKVEFLVSFYNNEISEKSEIFDDQFSVERPDGSNFTLKIRSTKLEDSAMYFCASTGDRDVYGYTFGSGTRLTVV.

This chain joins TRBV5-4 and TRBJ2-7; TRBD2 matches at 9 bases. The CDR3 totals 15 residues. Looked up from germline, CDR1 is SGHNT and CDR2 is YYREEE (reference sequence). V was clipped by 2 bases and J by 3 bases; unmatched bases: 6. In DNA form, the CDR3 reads TGTGCCAGCAGCTTAGTCCAGCGGGGGGTCTACGAGCAGTACTTC. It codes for CASSLVQRGVYEQYF.

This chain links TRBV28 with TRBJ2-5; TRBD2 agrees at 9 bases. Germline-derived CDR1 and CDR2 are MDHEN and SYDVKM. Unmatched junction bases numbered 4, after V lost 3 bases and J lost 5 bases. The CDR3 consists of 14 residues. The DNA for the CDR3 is TGTGCCAGCAGTTTTGCGGGGGGGCGGGAGACCCAGTACTTC. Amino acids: CASSFAGGRETQYF.

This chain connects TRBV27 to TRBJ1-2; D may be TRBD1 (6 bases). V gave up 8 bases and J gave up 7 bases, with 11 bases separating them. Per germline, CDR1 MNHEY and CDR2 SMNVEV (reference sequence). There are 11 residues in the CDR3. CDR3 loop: CASRGARGYTF. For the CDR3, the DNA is TGTGCCAGCCGGGGGGCGCGTGGCTACACCTTC.

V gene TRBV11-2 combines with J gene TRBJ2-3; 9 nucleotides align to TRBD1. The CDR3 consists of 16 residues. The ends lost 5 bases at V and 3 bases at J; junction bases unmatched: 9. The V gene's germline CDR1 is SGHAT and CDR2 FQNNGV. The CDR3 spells CASSRTGQGFTDTQYF. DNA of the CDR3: TGTGCCAGCAGCCGCACGGGACAGGGTTTTACAGATACGCAGTATTTT.

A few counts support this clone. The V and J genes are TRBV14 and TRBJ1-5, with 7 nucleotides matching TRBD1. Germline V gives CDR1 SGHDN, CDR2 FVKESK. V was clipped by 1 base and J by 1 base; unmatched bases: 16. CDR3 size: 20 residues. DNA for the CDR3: TGTGCCAGCAGCCAAGTCCCCGGACAGGACTTAGAGGGGAGCAATCAGCCCCAGCATTTT. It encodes CASSQVPGQDLEGSNQPQHF.

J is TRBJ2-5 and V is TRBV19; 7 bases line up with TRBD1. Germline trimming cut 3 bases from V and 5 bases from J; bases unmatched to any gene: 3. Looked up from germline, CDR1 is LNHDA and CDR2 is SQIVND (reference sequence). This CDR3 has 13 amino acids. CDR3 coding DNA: TGTGCCAGTAGTATCGACAGGGACGAGACCCAGTACTTC. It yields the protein CASSIDRDETQYF. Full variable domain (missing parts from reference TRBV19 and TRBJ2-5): DGGITQSPKYLFRKEGQNVTLSCEQNLNHDAMYWYRQDPGQGLRLIYYSQIVNDFQKGDIAEGYSVSREKKESFPLTVTSAQKNPTAFYLCASSIDRDETQYFGPGTRLLVL.

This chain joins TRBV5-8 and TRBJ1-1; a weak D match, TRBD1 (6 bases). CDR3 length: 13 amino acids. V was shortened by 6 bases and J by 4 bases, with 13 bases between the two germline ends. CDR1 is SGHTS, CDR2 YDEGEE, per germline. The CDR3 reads CASKLRGGTEAFF. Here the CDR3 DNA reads TGTGCCAGCAAGTTGAGGGGGGGCACTGAAGCTTTCTTT.

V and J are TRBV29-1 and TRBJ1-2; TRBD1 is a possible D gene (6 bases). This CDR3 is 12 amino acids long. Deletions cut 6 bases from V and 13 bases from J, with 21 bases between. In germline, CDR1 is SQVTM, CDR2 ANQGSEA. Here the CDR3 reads CSVDNRAPERTF. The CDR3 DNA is TGCAGCGTCGATAACAGGGCACCAGAACGCACCTTC. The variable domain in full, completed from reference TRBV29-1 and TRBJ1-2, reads SAVISQKPSRDICQRGTSLTIQCQVDSQVTMMFWYRQQPGQSLTLIATANQGSEATYESGFVIDKFPISRPNLTFSTLTVSNMSPEDSSIYLCSVDNRAPERTFGSGTRLTVV.

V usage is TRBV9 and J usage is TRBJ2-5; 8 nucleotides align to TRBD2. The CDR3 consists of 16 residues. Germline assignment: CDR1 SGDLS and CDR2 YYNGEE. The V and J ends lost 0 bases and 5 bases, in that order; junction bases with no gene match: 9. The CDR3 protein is CASSVATGGVGETQYF. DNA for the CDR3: TGTGCCAGCAGCGTAGCTACGGGAGGGGTCGGGGAGACCCAGTACTTC.

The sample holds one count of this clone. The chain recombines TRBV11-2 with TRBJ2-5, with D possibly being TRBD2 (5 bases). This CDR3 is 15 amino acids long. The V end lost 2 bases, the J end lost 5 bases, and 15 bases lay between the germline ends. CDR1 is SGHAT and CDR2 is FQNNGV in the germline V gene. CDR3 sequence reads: CASSLRGRVLETQYF. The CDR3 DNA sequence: TGTGCCAGCAGCTTACGAGGGCGCGTTTTGGAGACCCAGTACTTC.

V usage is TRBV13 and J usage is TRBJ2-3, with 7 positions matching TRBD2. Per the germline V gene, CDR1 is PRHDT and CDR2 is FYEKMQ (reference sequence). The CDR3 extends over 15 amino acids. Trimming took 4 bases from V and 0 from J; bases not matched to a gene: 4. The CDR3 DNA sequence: TGTGCCAGCAGCTCACTTAGCGGGAGCACAGATACGCAGTATTTT. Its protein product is CASSSLSGSTDTQYF.

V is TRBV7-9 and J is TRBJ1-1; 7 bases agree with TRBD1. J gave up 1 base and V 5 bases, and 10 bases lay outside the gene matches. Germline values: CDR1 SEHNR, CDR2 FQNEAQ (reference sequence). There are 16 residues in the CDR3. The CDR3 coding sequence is TGTGCCAGCAGCCAGGACAGGCTTGGGTCGAACACTGAAGCTTTCTTT. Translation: CASSQDRLGSNTEAFF.

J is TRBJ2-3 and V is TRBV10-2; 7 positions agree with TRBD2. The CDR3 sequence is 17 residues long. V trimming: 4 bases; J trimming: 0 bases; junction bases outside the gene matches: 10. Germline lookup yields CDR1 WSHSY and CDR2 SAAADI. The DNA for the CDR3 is TGCGCCAGCAGTGGGATCAGGCGGGGGACTAGCACAGATACGCAGTATTTT. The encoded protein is CASSGIRRGTSTDTQYF.

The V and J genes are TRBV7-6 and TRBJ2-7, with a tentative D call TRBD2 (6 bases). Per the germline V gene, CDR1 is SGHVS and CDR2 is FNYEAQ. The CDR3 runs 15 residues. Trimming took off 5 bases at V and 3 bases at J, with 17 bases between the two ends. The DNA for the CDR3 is TGTGCCAGCAGCCCCCCCGGGTCCGGGGGCTACGAGCAGTACTTC. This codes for CASSPPGSGGYEQYF. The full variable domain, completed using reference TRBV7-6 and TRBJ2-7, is GAGVSQSPRYKVTKRGQDVALRCDPISGHVSLYWYRQALGQGPEFLTYFNYEAQQDKSGLPNDRFSAERPEGSISTLTIQRTEQRDSAMYRCASSPPGSGGYEQYFGPGTRLTVT.

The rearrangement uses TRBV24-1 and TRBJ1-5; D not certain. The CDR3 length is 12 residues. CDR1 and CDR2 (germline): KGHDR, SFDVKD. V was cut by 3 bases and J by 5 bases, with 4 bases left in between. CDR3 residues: CATSDEYQPQHF. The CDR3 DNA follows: TGTGCCACCAGTGATGAGTATCAGCCCCAGCATTTT.